These 5 T cell receptor beta chains were sequenced from one sample in a study of T cells after yellow fever vaccination. TCRdb called the 5' RACE reads again in MiXCR, with one record for every CDR3 protein. The repertoire consists of roughly 340,000 distinct CDR3 sequences, with almost 4% occurring once and the leading ten covering approximately 24%. This sample comprised PBMCs, obtained 5 days after the yellow fever booster vaccination. All receptors come from a man between 18 and 35 years old who received the YFV17D yellow fever vaccine.

This clonotype was recorded a few times. The chain carries TRBV11-2 and TRBJ1-1; D call uncertain. With 0 bases removed from V and 1 base from J, the gap between germline ends came to 9 bases. CDR1 and CDR2 (germline): SGHAT, FQNNGV. The CDR3 loop spans 15 amino acids. CDR3 sequence reads: CASSLDPGGNTEAFF. CDR3 DNA: TGTGCCAGCAGCTTAGATCCCGGTGGGAACACTGAAGCTTTCTTT.

Only a few counts were recorded for this clonotype. The rearrangement uses TRBV9 and TRBJ1-2; 8 bases map to TRBD1. The CDR3 runs to 13 residues. The germline V gene encodes CDR1 SGDLS and CDR2 YYNGEE. The V segment lost 8 bases and the J segment 4 bases; nucleotides outside the gene matches: 7. The CDR3 sequence is CASLRQGSYGYTF. The CDR3 DNA is TGTGCCAGTCTACGACAGGGGAGCTATGGCTACACCTTC.

This clonotype was counted ten times or more. The genes are TRBV5-1 and TRBJ2-4, with D possibly being TRBD2 (6 bases). Germline lookup yields CDR1 SGHRS and CDR2 YFSETQ. The CDR3 runs 17 residues. V was clipped by 0 bases and J by 0 bases, with 13 bases between them. The CDR3 is CASSLAGDGLAKNIQYF. CDR3 sequence (DNA): TGCGCCAGCAGCTTGGCGGGGGATGGGCTAGCCAAAAACATTCAGTACTTC.

This clonotype occurred many times. The chain links TRBV9 to TRBJ2-3; no clear D. Trimming removed 4 bases at V and 5 bases at J, with 14 bases between. The germline V gene has CDR1 SGDLS and CDR2 YYNGEE. CDR3 length: 14 amino acids. In DNA form, the CDR3 reads TGTGCCAGCAGCCCCCCCGTAATGGTAGATACGCAGTATTTT. This encodes CASSPPVMVDTQYF.

The rearrangement joins TRBV12-3 or TRBV12-4 to TRBJ2-2; 10 bases fit TRBD1. The CDR3 extends over 15 amino acids. J gave up 5 bases and V 6 bases, and 6 bases lay outside the gene matches. For the CDR3, the DNA is TGTGCCAGCAGCCGAGGACAGGGGGAGACCGGGGAGCTGTTTTTT. This sequence encodes CASSRGQGETGELFF.